This T cell receptor beta chain stems from a study of STAT5B mutations in CD4+ large granular lymphocyte leukemia. The CDR3 consists of 14 residues. V was shortened by 6 bases and J by 2 bases, with 13 bases between the two germline ends. In germline, CDR1 is SGHAT, CDR2 FQNNGV. Assay: immunoSEQ multiplex PCR; the TCRdb copy retains only in-frame clones and omits some. The data hold about 26,000 clones, with under 90% observed a single time. Study conclusions and caveats: 8/27 top patient clones versus 2/35 control clones were TRBV06-family.

With respect to this clone: Its cognate antigen is unknown.

This receptor was taken from a human donor in good health. The chain carries TRBV11-2 and TRBJ2-5; no reliable D call. Sequencing was done on a sample of CD4+ T cells from blood buffy coats. CDR3 sequence: CASRSLDFQETQYF. The CDR3 nucleotides read TGTGCCAGCAGGTCTCTTGACTTTCAAGAGACCCAGTACTTC.